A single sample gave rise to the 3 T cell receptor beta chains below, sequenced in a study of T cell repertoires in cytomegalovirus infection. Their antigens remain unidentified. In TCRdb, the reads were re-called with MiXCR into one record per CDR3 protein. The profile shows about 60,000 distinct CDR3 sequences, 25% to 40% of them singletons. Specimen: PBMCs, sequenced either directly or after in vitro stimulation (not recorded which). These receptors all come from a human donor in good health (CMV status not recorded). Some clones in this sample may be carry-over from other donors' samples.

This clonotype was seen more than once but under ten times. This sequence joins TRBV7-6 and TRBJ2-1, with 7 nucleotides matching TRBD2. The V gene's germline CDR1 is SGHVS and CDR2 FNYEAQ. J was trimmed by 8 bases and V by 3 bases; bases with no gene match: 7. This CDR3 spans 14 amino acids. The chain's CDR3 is CASSLTSTADEQFF. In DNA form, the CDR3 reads TGTGCCAGCAGCTTGACTAGCACAGCAGATGAGCAGTTCTTC.

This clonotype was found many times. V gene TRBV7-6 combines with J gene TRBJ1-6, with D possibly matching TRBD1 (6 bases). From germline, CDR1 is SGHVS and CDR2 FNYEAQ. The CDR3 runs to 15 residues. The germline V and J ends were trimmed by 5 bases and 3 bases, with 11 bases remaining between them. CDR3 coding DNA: TGTGCCAGCAGCACACGCAGGGGCTATAATTCACCCCTCCACTTT. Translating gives CASSTRRGYNSPLHF.

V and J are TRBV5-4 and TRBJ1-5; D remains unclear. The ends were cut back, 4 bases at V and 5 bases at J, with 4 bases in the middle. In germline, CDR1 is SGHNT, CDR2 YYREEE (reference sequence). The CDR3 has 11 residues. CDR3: CASSRDQPQHF. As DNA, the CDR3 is TGTGCCAGCAGCAGAGATCAGCCCCAGCATTTT.